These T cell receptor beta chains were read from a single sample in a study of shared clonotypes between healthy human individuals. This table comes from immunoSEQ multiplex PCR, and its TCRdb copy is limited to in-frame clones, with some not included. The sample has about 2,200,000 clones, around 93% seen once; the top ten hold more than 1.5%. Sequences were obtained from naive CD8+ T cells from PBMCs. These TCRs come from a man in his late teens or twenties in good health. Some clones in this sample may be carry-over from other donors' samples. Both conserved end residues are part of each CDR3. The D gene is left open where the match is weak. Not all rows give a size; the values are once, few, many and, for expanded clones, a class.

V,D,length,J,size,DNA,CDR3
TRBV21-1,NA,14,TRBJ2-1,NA,TGTGCCAGCATCTCCAGCGGGGTTTGGAATGAGCAGTTCTTC,CASISSGVWNEQFF
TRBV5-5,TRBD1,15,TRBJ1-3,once,TGTGCCAGCAGCCCGGACAGGGGGCTCGGAAACACCATATATTTT,CASSPDRGLGNTIYF
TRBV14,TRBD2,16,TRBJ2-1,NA,TGTGCCAGCAGCCGCGGACTAGCGGGAGTAAAGGATGAGCAGTTCTTC,CASSRGLAGVKDEQFF
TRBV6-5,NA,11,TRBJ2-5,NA,TGTGCCAGCTTAGGCGGGCAGACCCAGTACTTC,CASLGGQTQYF
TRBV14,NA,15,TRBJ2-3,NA,TGTGCCAGCAGCCCCAGCGGGTTCTGGTCAGATACGCAGTATTTT,CASSPSGFWSDTQYF
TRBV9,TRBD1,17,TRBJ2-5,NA,TGTGCCAGCAGCCATACACCGACGGGACAGGGCGTAGAGACCCAGTACTTC,CASSHTPTGQGVETQYF
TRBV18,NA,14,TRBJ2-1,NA,TGTGCCAGCTCACCACCATACGGGGCTTCCGAGCAGTTCTTC,CASSPPYGASEQFF
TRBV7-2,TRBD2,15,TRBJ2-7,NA,TGTGCCAGCAGCACACTACCGGGACTAGGCTACGAGCAGTACTTC,CASSTLPGLGYEQYF
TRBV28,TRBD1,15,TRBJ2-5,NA,TGTGCCAGCACCAGTCGACAGGGAAAAAAAGAGACCCAGTACTTC,CASTSRQGKKETQYF
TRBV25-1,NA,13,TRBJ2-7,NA,TGTGCCACCAGTGGGGGCCGGGGCTACGAGCAGTACTTC,CATSGGRGYEQYF
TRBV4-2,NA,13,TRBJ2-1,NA,TGTGCCAGCAGCCAAGCCGGCGCGGATGAGCAGTTCTTC,CASSQAGADEQFF
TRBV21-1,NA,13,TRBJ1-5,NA,TGTGCCAGCATCTCGAGGTGCAATCAGCCCCAGCATTTT,CASISRCNQPQHF
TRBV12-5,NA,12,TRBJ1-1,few,TGTGCTAGTGGGTACACAGTAACTGAAGCTTTCTTT,CASGYTVTEAFF
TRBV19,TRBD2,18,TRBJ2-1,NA,TGTGCCAGTAGGAATAGTCCGCCGACTAGCGGAAACGAGAATGAGCAGTTCTTC,CASRNSPPTSGNENEQFF
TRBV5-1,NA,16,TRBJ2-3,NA,TGCGCCAGCAGCTTGGTAGGGGCAGCTAGCACAGATACGCAGTATTTT,CASSLVGAASTDTQYF
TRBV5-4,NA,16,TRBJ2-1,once,TGTGCCAGCAGCTTGGGCGCGGCAGGGAAGGGCGGTGAGCAGTTCTTC,CASSLGAAGKGGEQFF
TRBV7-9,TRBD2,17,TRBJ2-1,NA,TGTGCCAGCAGCCTTAGTCTAGCGGGAACACGGAACAATGAGCAGTTCTTC,CASSLSLAGTRNNEQFF
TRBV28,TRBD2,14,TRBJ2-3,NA,TGTGCCAGCAGTTTAGACCGGGAGGCAGATACGCAGTATTTT,CASSLDREADTQYF
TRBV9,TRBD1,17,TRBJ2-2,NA,TGTGCCAGCAGCGTCTCGACAGGGGGCGCAGTCACCGGGGAGCTGTTTTTT,CASSVSTGGAVTGELFF
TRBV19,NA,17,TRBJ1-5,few,TGTGCCAGTAGTATAGGATTTAAGGGGAAGGGAATTCAGCCCCAGCATTTT,CASSIGFKGKGIQPQHF
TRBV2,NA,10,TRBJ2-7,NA,TGTGCCAGCCGCTGGGTGGAGCAGTGCTTC,CASRWVEQCF
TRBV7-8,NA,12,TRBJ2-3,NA,TGTGCCAGCAGCTCTGGGAGTTCTACGCAGTATTTT,CASSSGSSTQYF
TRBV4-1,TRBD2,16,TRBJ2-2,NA,TGCGCCAGCAGTCTCCTAGCGGTCGTGAACACCGGGGAGCTGTTTTTT,CASSLLAVVNTGELFF
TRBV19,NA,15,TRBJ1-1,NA,TGTGCCAGTAGTATCCACGGGCGGGGGGACACTGAAGCTTTCTTT,CASSIHGRGDTEAFF
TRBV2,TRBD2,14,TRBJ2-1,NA,TGTGCCTGTCTAGCGGGAGGCACCTACAATGAGCAGTTCTTC,CACLAGGTYNEQFF
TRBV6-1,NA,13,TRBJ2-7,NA,TGTGCCAGCAGAGGCCTGGGTGAACGCGAGCAGTACTTC,CASRGLGEREQYF
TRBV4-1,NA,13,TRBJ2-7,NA,TGCGCCAGCAGCCAAGGACAATCGGGCGAGCAGTACTTC,CASSQGQSGEQYF
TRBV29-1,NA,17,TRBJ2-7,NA,TGCAGCGTTGTTTCCCCTTTTTCGGAGCAGAGCTCCTACGAGCAGTACTTC,CSVVSPFSEQSSYEQYF
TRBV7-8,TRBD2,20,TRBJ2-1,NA,TGTGCCAGCAGCCCGATCGGGAGGAAATACAGACCCTGGTCCTACAATGAGCAGTTCTTC,CASSPIGRKYRPWSYNEQFF
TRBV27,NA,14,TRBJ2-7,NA,TGTGCCAGCAGTTTTCGGCCAGTTTCCAACGAGCAGTACTTC,CASSFRPVSNEQYF
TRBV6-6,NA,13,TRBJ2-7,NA,TGTGCCAGCAGTTTAGGGCCCCCCGCGGAGCAGTACTTC,CASSLGPPAEQYF
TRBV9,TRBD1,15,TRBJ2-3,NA,TGTGCCAGCAGCTTAGGGGGCACTCGAGCCGATACGCAGTATTTT,CASSLGGTRADTQYF
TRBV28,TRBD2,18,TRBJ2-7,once,TGTGCCAGCACCTTGGATTCCGCCTCCGGGACTAGCGGTTACGAGCAGTACTTC,CASTLDSASGTSGYEQYF
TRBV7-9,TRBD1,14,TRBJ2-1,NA,TGTGCCAGCAGCAGCAAGGACAGGGCCCATGAGCAGTTCTTC,CASSSKDRAHEQFF
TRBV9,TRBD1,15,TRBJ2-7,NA,TGTGCCAGCACCCCGGGACAGAAGATCTCCTACGAGCAGTACTTC,CASTPGQKISYEQYF
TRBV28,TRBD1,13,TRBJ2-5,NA,TGTGCCAGCGGGACAGCGGACCCAACGACCCAGTACTTC,CASGTADPTTQYF
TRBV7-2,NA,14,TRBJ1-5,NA,TGTGCCAGCAGCGTGACAGGTCGCAATCAGCCCCAGCATTTT,CASSVTGRNQPQHF
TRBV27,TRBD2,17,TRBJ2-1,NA,TGTGCCAGCAGCCCTCCGGGGCTAGCGGGAGATTGGTATGAGCAGTTCTTC,CASSPPGLAGDWYEQFF
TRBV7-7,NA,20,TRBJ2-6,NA,TGTGCCAGCAGCTTAGAGCTCAGCCCGACCACTCAATCTGGGGCCAACGTCCTGACTTTC,CASSLELSPTTQSGANVLTF
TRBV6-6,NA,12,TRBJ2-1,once,TGTGCCAGCAGTTTGCACCGCAATGAGCAGTTCTTC,CASSLHRNEQFF
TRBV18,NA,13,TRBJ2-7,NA,TGTGCCAGCTCGGACAGCACATCCTACGAGCAGTACTTC,CASSDSTSYEQYF
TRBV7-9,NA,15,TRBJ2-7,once,TGTGCCAGCAGCTTAGTGACAGCAGCCCCCGAAAATGCGTACTTC,CASSLVTAAPENAYF
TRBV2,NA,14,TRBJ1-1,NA,TGTGCCAGCAGTGAATGGGCAGAGAACACTGAAGCTTTCTTT,CASSEWAENTEAFF
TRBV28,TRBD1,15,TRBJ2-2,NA,TGTGCCAGCAGTTTACTAGACAGGGGATCCGGGGAGCTGTTTTTT,CASSLLDRGSGELFF
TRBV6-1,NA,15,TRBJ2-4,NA,TGTGCCAGCAGCATTATGGGACTTTCAGAAAACATTCAGTACTTC,CASSIMGLSENIQYF
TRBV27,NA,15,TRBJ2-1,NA,TGTGCCAGCATAGGGGGTATAAGCTCCTACAATGAGCAGTTCTTC,CASIGGISSYNEQFF
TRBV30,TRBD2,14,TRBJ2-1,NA,TGTGCCTGGAACTTAGCGGGAGGGCCAGGTGAGCAGTTCTTC,CAWNLAGGPGEQFF
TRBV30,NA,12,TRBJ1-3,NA,TGTGCCTGTAGGGACGCTGGAAACACCATATATTTT,CACRDAGNTIYF